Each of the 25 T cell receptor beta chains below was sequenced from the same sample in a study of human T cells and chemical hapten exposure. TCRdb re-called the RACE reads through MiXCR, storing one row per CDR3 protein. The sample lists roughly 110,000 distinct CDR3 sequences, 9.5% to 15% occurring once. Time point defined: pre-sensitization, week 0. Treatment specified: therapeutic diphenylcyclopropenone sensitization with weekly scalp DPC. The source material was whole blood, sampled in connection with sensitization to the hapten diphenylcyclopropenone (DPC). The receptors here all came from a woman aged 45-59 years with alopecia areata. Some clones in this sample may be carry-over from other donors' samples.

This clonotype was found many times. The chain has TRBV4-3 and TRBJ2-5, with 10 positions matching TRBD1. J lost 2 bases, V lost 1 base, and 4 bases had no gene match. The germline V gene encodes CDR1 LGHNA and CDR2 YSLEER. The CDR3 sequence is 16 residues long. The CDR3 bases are TGCGCCAGCAGCCAAGGATCGGGACAGGGGCAAGAGACCCAGTACTTC. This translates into CASSQGSGQGQETQYF.

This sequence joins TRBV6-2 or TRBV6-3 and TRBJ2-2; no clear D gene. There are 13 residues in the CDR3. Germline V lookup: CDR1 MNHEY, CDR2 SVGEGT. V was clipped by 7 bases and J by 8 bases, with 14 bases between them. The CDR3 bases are TGTGCCAGCAACACACGGGCTTCAGGGGAGCTGTTTTTT. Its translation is CASNTRASGELFF.

The CDR3 reads CASSLRQGGGEQYF. CDR3 sequence (DNA): TGTGCCAGCAGCTTAAGGCAGGGGGGAGGCGAGCAGTACTTC. The chain has TRBV7-2 and TRBJ2-7; a possible D gene is TRBD1 (7 bases). The V end lost 2 bases, the J end lost 6 bases, and 14 bases lay between the germline ends. The length of the CDR3 is 14 residues. The germline gives CDR1 SGHTA, CDR2 FQGNSA.

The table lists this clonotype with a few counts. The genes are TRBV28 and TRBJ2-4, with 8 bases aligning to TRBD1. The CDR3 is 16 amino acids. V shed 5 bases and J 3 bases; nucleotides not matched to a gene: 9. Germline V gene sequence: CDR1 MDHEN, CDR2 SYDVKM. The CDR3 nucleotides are TGTGCCAGCAGTCGGCAGGGGGCTTTGGTCAAAAACATTCAGTACTTC. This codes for CASSRQGALVKNIQYF.

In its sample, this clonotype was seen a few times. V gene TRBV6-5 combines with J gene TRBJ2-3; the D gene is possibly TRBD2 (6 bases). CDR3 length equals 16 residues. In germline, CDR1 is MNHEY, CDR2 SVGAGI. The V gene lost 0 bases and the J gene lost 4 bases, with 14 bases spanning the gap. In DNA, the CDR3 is TGTGCCAGCAGTTACTCGTGGGGGGAGAGGGCAGATACGCAGTATTTT. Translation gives CASSYSWGERADTQYF.

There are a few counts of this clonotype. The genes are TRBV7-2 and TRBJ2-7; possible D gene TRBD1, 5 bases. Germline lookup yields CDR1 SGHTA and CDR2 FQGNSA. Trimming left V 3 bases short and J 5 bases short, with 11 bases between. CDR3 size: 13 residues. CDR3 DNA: TGTGCCAGCAGCTTGGTCAGGGTAGACGAGCAGTACTTC. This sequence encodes CASSLVRVDEQYF.

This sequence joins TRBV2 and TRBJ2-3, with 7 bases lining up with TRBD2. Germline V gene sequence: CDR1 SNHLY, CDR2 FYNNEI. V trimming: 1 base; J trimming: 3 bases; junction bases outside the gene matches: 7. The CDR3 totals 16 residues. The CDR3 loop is CASSEGASGFTDTQYF. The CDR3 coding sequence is TGTGCCAGCAGTGAAGGTGCTAGCGGTTTTACAGATACGCAGTATTTT.

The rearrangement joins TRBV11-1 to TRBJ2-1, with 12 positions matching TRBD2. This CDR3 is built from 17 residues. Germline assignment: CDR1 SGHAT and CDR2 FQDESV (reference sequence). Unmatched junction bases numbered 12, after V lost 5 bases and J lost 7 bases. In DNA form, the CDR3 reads TGTGCCAGCAGCCCTTCCCGAGGACTAGCGGGGAATAATGAGCAGTTCTTC. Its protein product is CASSPSRGLAGNNEQFF.

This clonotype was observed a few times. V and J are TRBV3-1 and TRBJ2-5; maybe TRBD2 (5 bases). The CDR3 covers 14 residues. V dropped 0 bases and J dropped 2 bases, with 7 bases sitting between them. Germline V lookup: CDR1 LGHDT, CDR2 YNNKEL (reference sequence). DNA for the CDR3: TGTGCCAGCAGCCAAGACGGGATTCAAGAGACCCAGTACTTC. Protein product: CASSQDGIQETQYF.

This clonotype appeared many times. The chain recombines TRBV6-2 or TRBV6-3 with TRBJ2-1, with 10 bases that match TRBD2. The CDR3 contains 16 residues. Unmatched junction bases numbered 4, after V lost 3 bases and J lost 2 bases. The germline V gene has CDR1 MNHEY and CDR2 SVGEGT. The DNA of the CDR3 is TGTGCCAGCAGTTATGAGCGGGGGGGCACCTACAATGAGCAGTTCTTC. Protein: CASSYERGGTYNEQFF.

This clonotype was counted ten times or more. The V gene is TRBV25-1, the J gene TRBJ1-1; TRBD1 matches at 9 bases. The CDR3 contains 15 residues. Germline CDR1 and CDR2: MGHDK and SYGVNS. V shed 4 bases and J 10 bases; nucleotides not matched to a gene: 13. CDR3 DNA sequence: TGTGCCAGCAGTGCACACCCCACAGGGGGCAGGGGAGCTTTCTTT. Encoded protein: CASSAHPTGGRGAFF.

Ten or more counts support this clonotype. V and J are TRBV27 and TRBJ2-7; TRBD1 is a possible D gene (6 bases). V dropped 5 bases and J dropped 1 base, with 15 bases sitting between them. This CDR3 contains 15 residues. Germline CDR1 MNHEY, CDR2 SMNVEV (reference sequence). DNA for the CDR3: TGTGCCAGCAGTCCCGGACAGTTTAGATCCTACGAGCAGTACTTC. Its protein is CASSPGQFRSYEQYF.

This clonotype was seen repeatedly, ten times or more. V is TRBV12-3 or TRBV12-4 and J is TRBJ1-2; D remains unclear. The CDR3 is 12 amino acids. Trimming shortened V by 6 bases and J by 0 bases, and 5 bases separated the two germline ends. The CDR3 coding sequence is TGTGCCAGCAGGCGGGCTAACTATGGCTACACCTTC. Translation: CASRRANYGYTF.

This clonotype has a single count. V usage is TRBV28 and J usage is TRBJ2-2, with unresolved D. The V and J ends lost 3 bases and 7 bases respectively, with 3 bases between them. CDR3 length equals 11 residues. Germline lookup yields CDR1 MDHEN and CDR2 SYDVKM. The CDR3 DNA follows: TGTGCCAGCAGTTTCCGCGGGGAGCTGTTTTTT. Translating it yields CASSFRGELFF.

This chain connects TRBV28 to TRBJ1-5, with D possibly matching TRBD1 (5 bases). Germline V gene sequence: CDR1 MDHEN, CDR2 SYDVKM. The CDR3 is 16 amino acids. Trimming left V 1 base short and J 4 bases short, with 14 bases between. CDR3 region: CASSLSGGSINQPQHF. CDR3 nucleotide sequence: TGTGCCAGCAGTTTATCTGGGGGTTCTATAAATCAGCCCCAGCATTTT.

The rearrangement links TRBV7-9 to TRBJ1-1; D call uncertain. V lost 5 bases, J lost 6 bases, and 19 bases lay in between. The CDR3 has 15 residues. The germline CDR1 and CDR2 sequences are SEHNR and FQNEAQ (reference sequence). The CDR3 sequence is CASSPSSGFNAEAFF. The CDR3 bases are TGTGCCAGCAGCCCCAGCAGTGGGTTTAACGCTGAAGCTTTCTTT.

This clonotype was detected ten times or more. CDR3 sequence reads: CASSARTGMNTEAFF. The CDR3 DNA follows: TGTGCCAGCAGTGCACGGACAGGTATGAACACTGAAGCTTTCTTT. The chain employs TRBV12-3 or TRBV12-4 and TRBJ1-1; 7 nucleotides align to TRBD1. Trimming removed 5 bases from V and 0 bases from J; junction bases left unmatched: 6. This CDR3 region has 15 residues.

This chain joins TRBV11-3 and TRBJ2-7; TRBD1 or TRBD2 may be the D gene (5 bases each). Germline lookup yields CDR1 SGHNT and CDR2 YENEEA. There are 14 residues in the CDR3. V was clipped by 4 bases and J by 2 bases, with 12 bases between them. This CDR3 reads CASSSGTATYEQYF. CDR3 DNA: TGTGCCAGCAGCTCAGGGACCGCGACCTACGAGCAGTACTTC.

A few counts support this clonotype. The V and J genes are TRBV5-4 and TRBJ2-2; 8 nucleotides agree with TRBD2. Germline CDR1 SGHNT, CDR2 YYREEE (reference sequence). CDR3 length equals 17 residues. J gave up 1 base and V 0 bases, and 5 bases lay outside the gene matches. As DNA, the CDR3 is TGTGCCAGCAGCTTGGTTGTCAGCGGGGGGAACACCGGGGAGCTGTTTTTT. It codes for CASSLVVSGGNTGELFF.

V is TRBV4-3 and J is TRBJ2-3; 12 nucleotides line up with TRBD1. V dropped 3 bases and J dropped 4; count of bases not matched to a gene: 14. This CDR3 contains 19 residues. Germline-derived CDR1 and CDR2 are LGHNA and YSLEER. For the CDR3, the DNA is TGCGCCAGCAGCCAGGTACCGGGACAGGGGGCTCCCGGCGCAGATACGCAGTATTTT. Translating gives CASSQVPGQGAPGADTQYF.

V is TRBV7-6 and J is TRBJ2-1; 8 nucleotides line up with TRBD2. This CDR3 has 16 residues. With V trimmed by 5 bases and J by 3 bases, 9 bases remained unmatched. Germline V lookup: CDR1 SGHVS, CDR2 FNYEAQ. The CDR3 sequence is CASSARGAGGYNEQFF. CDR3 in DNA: TGTGCCAGCAGCGCCCGGGGGGCGGGAGGCTACAATGAGCAGTTCTTC.

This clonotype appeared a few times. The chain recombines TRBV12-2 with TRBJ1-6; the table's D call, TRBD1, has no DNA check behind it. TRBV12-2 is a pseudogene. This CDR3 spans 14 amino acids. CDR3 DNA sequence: TGTGCAAGTCGCCCGTCCGTCGGGAAATCACCCCTCCACTTT. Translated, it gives CASRPSVGKSPLHF.

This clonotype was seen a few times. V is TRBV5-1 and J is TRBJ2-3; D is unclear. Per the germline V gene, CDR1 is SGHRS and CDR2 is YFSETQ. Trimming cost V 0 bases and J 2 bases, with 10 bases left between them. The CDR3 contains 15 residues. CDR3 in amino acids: CASSLGVTATDTQYF. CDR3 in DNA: TGCGCCAGCAGCTTGGGGGTAACAGCCACAGATACGCAGTATTTT.

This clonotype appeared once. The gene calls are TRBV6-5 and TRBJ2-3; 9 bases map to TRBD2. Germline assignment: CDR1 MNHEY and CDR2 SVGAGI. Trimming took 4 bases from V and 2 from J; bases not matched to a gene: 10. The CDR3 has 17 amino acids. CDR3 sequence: CASSWLAGACLTDTQYF. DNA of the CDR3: TGTGCCAGCAGTTGGTTAGCGGGGGCCTGCCTCACAGATACGCAGTATTTT.

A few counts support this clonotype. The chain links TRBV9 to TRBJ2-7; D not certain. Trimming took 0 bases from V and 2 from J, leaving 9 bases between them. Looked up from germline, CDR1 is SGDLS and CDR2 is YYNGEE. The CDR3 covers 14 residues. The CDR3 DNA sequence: TGTGCCAGCAGCGTAGCCTATGGAGCCTACGAGCAGTACTTC. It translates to CASSVAYGAYEQYF.